The subject of this entry is one T cell receptor beta chain. This specimen belongs to a study of blood T cell repertoires in COVID-19. Sequencing was performed with immunoSEQ multiplex PCR; in TCRdb, only in-frame clones are kept and a portion is missing. The data hold 250,000 to 350,000 clones, with nearly 90% observed a single time. What was sequenced was PBMCs or T cells enriched from blood (not recorded which). This receptor was obtained from a woman in her forties or fifties who had been exposed to COVID-19.

The CDR3 sequence is CAISESYILAGEQFF. CDR3 sequence (DNA): TGTGCCATCAGTGAGTCGTACATTCTAGCGGGAGAGCAGTTCTTC. The V and J genes are TRBV10-3 and TRBJ2-1, with TRBD2 matching 9 bases. Germline CDR1 reads ENHRY; CDR2 reads SYGVKD. The trim removed 0 bases at V and 10 bases at J, leaving 7 bases unmatched. The CDR3 is made up of 15 amino acids.